What follows are 30 T cell receptor beta chains derived from one specimen sequenced in a study of blood T cell repertoires in COVID-19. Clones were sequenced by immunoSEQ multiplex PCR, and TCRdb holds only the in-frame ones, with some missing. The profile shows 200,000 to 300,000 clones, 70% to 75% of them singletons. Sequenced material: peripheral blood. These receptors all stem from a woman older than 75 with acute or convalescent COVID-19.

The chain joins TRBV5-1 to TRBJ2-3, with TRBD2 identical over 10 bases. V shed 5 bases, J shed 5 bases, and the junction held 8 bases outside the gene matches. Germline CDR1 SGHRS, CDR2 YFSETQ. This CDR3 has 15 amino acids. The chain's CDR3 is CASSSAGGLGDTQYF. DNA for the CDR3: TGCGCCAGCAGTTCAGCGGGGGGGCTTGGAGATACGCAGTATTTT.

Remarks on this clone: Other DNA sequences in the sample encode the same CDR3. This rearrangement joins TRBV5-1 to TRBJ2-7, with 7 bases aligning to TRBD1. Per germline, CDR1 SGHRS and CDR2 YFSETQ. CDR3 length: 14 residues. The V segment lost 4 bases and the J segment 4 bases; nucleotides outside the gene matches: 8. For the CDR3, the DNA is TGCGCCAGCAGCGACCGGACAGGCCCATACGAGCAGTACTTC. Translating it yields CASSDRTGPYEQYF. Supplemented by reference TRBV5-1 and TRBJ2-7, the full variable domain reads KAGVTQTPRYLIKTRGQQVTLSCSPISGHRSVSWYQQTPGQGLQFLFEYFSETQRNKGNFPGRFSGRQFSNSRSEMNVSTLELGDSALYLCASSDRTGPYEQYFGPGTRLTVT.

J is TRBJ1-5 and V is TRBV6-5; TRBD1 matches at 12 bases. Germline trimming cut 6 bases from V and 6 bases from J; bases unmatched to any gene: 6. Germline V CDR1 and CDR2: MNHEY, SVGAGI. The CDR3 has 15 residues. CDR3 protein: CASSPGTGGVQPQHF. CDR3 sequence (DNA): TGTGCCAGCAGCCCAGGGACAGGGGGCGTTCAGCCCCAGCATTTT.

The chain carries TRBV2 and TRBJ1-2; 9 nucleotides align to TRBD1. The CDR3 is 14 amino acids. Germline loops: CDR1 SNHLY, CDR2 FYNNEI. J was trimmed by 7 bases and V by 6 bases; bases with no gene match: 9. DNA for the CDR3: TGTGCCAGCAGCGCCGGGACAGGGTTCGCTGGCTACACCTTC. The encoded protein is CASSAGTGFAGYTF.

This clone was recorded a few times. This chain links TRBV3-1 (or the pseudogene TRBV3-2) with TRBJ2-3, with 8 bases lining up with TRBD2. Trimming cost V 4 bases and J 1 base; bases outside gene matches: 1. The V gene's germline CDR1 is LGHDT and CDR2 YNNKEL (reference sequence). The CDR3 is 14 amino acids. This CDR3 reads CASSRSGGTDTQYF. The CDR3 DNA is TGTGCCAGCAGCCGTAGCGGGGGCACAGATACGCAGTATTTT.

The chain joins TRBV14 to TRBJ1-2; 11 positions agree with TRBD1. Germline V gene lookup returns CDR1 SGHDN and CDR2 FVKESK. CDR3 length equals 16 residues. V lost 4 bases to trimming and J lost 8 bases; unmatched junction nucleotides: 12. CDR3 sequence reads: CASSLVFGTGGHGYTF. The CDR3 nucleotides are TGTGCCAGCAGCCTAGTGTTTGGGACAGGGGGACACGGCTACACCTTC. The variable domain in full, completed from reference TRBV14 and TRBJ1-2, reads EAGVTQFPSHSVIEKGQTVTLRCDPISGHDNLYWYRRVMGKEIKFLLHFVKESKQDESGMPNNRFLAERTGGTYSTLKVQPAELEDSGVYFCASSLVFGTGGHGYTFGSGTRLTVV.

This clone has ten or more counts. The chain recombines TRBV5-6 with TRBJ1-1; D is possibly TRBD1 (5 bases). V lost 3 bases to trimming and J lost 6 bases, with 18 bases between them. CDR3 length: 15 amino acids. Germline-derived CDR1 and CDR2 are SGHDT and YYEEEE. The CDR3 protein is CASSSSRDFDAEAFF. CDR3 nucleotides: TGTGCCAGCAGCTCGTCGAGGGACTTTGACGCTGAAGCTTTCTTT.

On this clone itself: Different DNA sequences within this sample yield the same CDR3. The chain carries TRBV5-1 and TRBJ2-5; 8 bases agree with TRBD2. There are 13 residues in the CDR3. The junction had 0 bases not matched to a gene; V was cut back by 2 bases and J by 3 bases. Germline V gene lookup returns CDR1 SGHRS and CDR2 YFSETQ. The CDR3: CASSFSGEETQYF. In DNA, the CDR3 is TGCGCCAGCAGCTTTAGCGGGGAAGAGACCCAGTACTTC.

This chain joins TRBV6-2 or TRBV6-3 and TRBJ1-6; the match to TRBD1 covers 8 bases. CDR1 and CDR2 from the germline V gene are MNHEY and SVGEGT. Trimming at V came to 4 bases and at J to 10 bases, leaving 9 bases not matched to a gene. This CDR3 contains 15 residues. The CDR3 spells CASSWRTGWESPLHF. The CDR3 nucleotides read TGTGCCAGCAGTTGGAGGACAGGGTGGGAATCACCCCTCCACTTT.

V gene TRBV15 combines with J gene TRBJ2-6; the D gene is possibly TRBD1 (5 bases). The germline CDR1 and CDR2 sequences are LNHNV and YYDKDF (reference sequence). The V end was cut by 1 base, the J end by 2 bases, with 12 bases between. The CDR3 runs to 17 residues. This CDR3 reads CATSRARAGTGANVLTF. As DNA, the CDR3 is TGTGCCACCAGCAGAGCCCGGGCAGGGACTGGGGCCAACGTCCTGACTTTC.

The rearrangement joins TRBV5-4 to TRBJ2-6, with TRBD1 as a possible D gene (6 bases). There are 17 residues in the CDR3. Germline V lookup: CDR1 SGHNT, CDR2 YYREEE (reference sequence). Trimming stripped 3 bases from V and 0 bases from J, with 13 bases between. The CDR3 protein is CASSSRGSFSGANVLTF. For the CDR3, the DNA is TGTGCCAGCAGCTCCAGGGGTTCCTTCTCTGGGGCCAACGTCCTGACTTTC.

The chain is built from TRBV6-5 and TRBJ2-2; the match to TRBD1 covers 7 bases. The CDR3 has 13 residues. The J segment lost 6 bases and the V segment lost 7 bases, leaving 5 bases of the junction unmatched. CDR1 and CDR2 (germline): MNHEY, SVGAGI. In nucleotides, the CDR3 is TGTGCCAGCATCAATACAGGGGCCGGGGAGCTGTTTTTT. This translates into CASINTGAGELFF.

The chain is built from TRBV5-4 and TRBJ2-6; D possibly corresponds to TRBD1 (5 bases). The CDR3 has 16 residues. Germline-derived CDR1 and CDR2 are SGHNT and YYREEE (reference sequence). The germline V and J ends were trimmed by 3 bases and 1 base, with 11 bases remaining between them. CDR3 in amino acids: CASSYPGLSGANVLTF. In DNA, the CDR3 is TGTGCCAGCAGCTACCCAGGGTTATCTGGGGCCAACGTCCTGACTTTC.

V and J are TRBV6-5 and TRBJ1-2; D is unresolved. The length of the CDR3 is 15 residues. The germline gives CDR1 MNHEY, CDR2 SVGAGI. The V end lost 0 bases, the J end lost 2 bases, and 10 bases lay between the germline ends. The CDR3 coding sequence is TGTGCCAGCAGTTACTCGGCCAGGCTAAACTATGGCTACACCTTC. Protein product: CASSYSARLNYGYTF.

This clone is a singleton in its sample. DNA for the CDR3: TGTGCCAGCTCCGAGCTACAGGGTGCTGAAACTGAAGCTTTCTTT. It encodes CASSELQGAETEAFF. This chain links TRBV18 with TRBJ1-1; a weak D match, TRBD1 (6 bases). Between the trimmed V and J ends, which lost 6 bases and 5 bases, there was a span of 19 bases. The CDR3 totals 15 residues. Germline-derived CDR1 and CDR2 are KGHSH and LQKENI.

V usage is TRBV6-2 or TRBV6-3 and J usage is TRBJ2-7; a possible D gene is TRBD1 (5 bases). This CDR3 is 14 amino acids long. The V end lost 0 bases, the J end lost 2 bases, and 8 bases lay between the germline ends. Looked up from germline, CDR1 is MNHEY and CDR2 is SVGEGT. DNA of the CDR3: TGTGCCAGCAGTTACTCGCAGGGTCCCTACGAGCAGTACTTC. Amino acids: CASSYSQGPYEQYF.

The chain has TRBV2 and TRBJ2-5, with 7 bases that match TRBD1. This CDR3 contains 12 residues. Germline V gives CDR1 SNHLY, CDR2 FYNNEI. J gave up 5 bases and V 5 bases, and 2 bases lay outside the gene matches. CDR3 nucleotides: TGTGCCAGCAGTCAGGACAGGGAGACCCAGTACTTC. Amino acids: CASSQDRETQYF.

This chain uses TRBV28 with TRBJ1-3; 7 nucleotides agree with TRBD1. After removal of 5 bases from V and 4 bases from J, the junction contained 11 bases not matched to a gene. This CDR3 contains 16 residues. CDR1 MDHEN and CDR2 SYDVKM come from the germline V gene. The CDR3 spells CASSVDRAPVGNTIYF. The CDR3 bases are TGTGCCAGCAGTGTTGACAGGGCCCCCGTGGGAAACACCATATATTTT.

This chain connects TRBV3-1 (or the pseudogene TRBV3-2) to TRBJ1-1; TRBD1 is a possible D gene (6 bases). Trimming removed 3 bases from V and 11 bases from J, with 13 bases in between. The length of the CDR3 is 12 residues. Germline V lookup: CDR1 LGHDT, CDR2 YNNKEL (reference sequence). The CDR3, as DNA: TGTGCCAGCAGCCAGGCAAGGGGGGGGGCTTTCTTT. It codes for CASSQARGGAFF.

This chain uses TRBV15 with TRBJ2-7, with D tentatively TRBD1 (6 bases). Germline-derived CDR1 and CDR2 are LNHNV and YYDKDF (reference sequence). Deletions cut 1 base from V and 4 bases from J, with 11 bases between. The CDR3 extends over 14 amino acids. The CDR3 is CATSRAFTGYEQYF. CDR3 nucleotides: TGTGCCACCAGCAGAGCCTTTACAGGGTACGAGCAGTACTTC.

V is TRBV5-1 and J is TRBJ2-3; D unclear. From germline, CDR1 is SGHRS and CDR2 YFSETQ. The CDR3 extends over 15 amino acids. With 2 bases removed from V and 1 base from J, the gap between germline ends came to 11 bases. The chain's CDR3 is CASSLPVGGTDTQYF. Here the CDR3 DNA reads TGCGCCAGCAGCTTACCGGTAGGAGGCACAGATACGCAGTATTTT. The full variable domain, completed using reference TRBV5-1 and TRBJ2-3, is KAGVTQTPRYLIKTRGQQVTLSCSPISGHRSVSWYQQTPGQGLQFLFEYFSETQRNKGNFPGRFSGRQFSNSRSEMNVSTLELGDSALYLCASSLPVGGTDTQYFGPGTRLTVL.

The V and J genes are TRBV27 and TRBJ1-1; a possible D gene is TRBD1 (5 bases). Germline CDR1 and CDR2: MNHEY and SMNVEV (reference sequence). The CDR3 spans 14 residues. V dropped 7 bases and J dropped 5 bases, with 17 bases sitting between them. CDR3 loop: CASTRNGGGTEAFF. The CDR3 bases are TGTGCCAGCACCAGAAACGGGGGAGGAACTGAAGCTTTCTTT.

V is TRBV3-1 (or the pseudogene TRBV3-2) and J is TRBJ1-4; D uncertain. The CDR3 spans 13 residues. CDR1 is LGHDT and CDR2 is YNNKEL in the germline V gene (reference sequence). V was shortened by 6 bases and J by 4 bases, with 9 bases between the two germline ends. CDR3 DNA sequence: TGTGCCAGCAGTCTGGGAGTTAATGAAAAACTGTTTTTT. Its protein is CASSLGVNEKLFF.

This clone was counted between two and nine times. J is TRBJ2-3 and V is TRBV6-2 or TRBV6-3; 14 bases agree with TRBD2. Germline V gene lookup returns CDR1 MNHEY and CDR2 SVGEGT. V lost 4 bases, J lost 2 bases, and 11 bases stayed unmatched. CDR3 length: 19 amino acids. As DNA, the CDR3 is TGTGCCAGCAGTTCCTTGACTAGCGGGGGGGCGGACCTCACAGATACGCAGTATTTT. Its translation: CASSSLTSGGADLTDTQYF.

V is TRBV5-6 and J is TRBJ2-3, with D possibly being TRBD2 (5 bases). Germline CDR1 reads SGHDT; CDR2 reads YYEEEE. CDR3 length: 16 amino acids. Deletions cut 4 bases from V and 8 bases from J, with 23 bases between. CDR3 residues: CASSRRGGPALSTQYF. The DNA of the CDR3 is TGTGCCAGCAGCCGCCGGGGTGGGCCGGCGTTGAGTACGCAGTATTTT. The full variable domain, rest sourced from reference TRBV5-6 and TRBJ2-3, is DAGVTQSPTHLIKTRGQQVTLRCSPKSGHDTVSWYQQALGQGPQFIFQYYEEEERQRGNFPDRFSGHQFPNYSSELNVNALLLGDSALYLCASSRRGGPALSTQYFGPGTRLTVL.

The chain is built from TRBV10-3 and TRBJ2-2; 10 bases agree with TRBD2. The CDR3 loop spans 15 amino acids. Germline V gene sequence: CDR1 ENHRY, CDR2 SYGVKD. The junction had 4 bases not matched to a gene; V was cut back by 3 bases and J by 6 bases. The CDR3 loop reads CAISDLAGGAGELFF. Here the CDR3 DNA reads TGTGCCATCAGTGATTTAGCGGGGGGAGCCGGGGAGCTGTTTTTT.

The V call is TRBV29-1, the J call TRBJ1-1, with 7 bases fitting TRBD1. Trimming at V came to 8 bases and at J to 6 bases, leaving 12 bases not matched to a gene. The CDR3 covers 13 residues. Germline values: CDR1 SQVTM, CDR2 ANQGSEA. The DNA for the CDR3 is TGCAGCCACCAGGGACAGTCGGGCGCTGAAGCTTTCTTT. Its protein is CSHQGQSGAEAFF.

This chain connects TRBV5-1 to TRBJ2-2; no definite D call. The CDR3 runs 14 residues. Germline V gene lookup returns CDR1 SGHRS and CDR2 YFSETQ. V gave up 1 base and J gave up 1 base, with 5 bases separating them. As DNA, the CDR3 is TGCGCCAGCAGCTTGCAGGTGAACACCGGGGAGCTGTTTTTT. Protein: CASSLQVNTGELFF.

This chain uses TRBV29-1 with TRBJ1-1; 7 nucleotides agree with TRBD1. The CDR3 is 11 residues long. Trimming at V came to 7 bases and at J to 8 bases, leaving 7 bases not matched to a gene. The germline CDR1 and CDR2 sequences are SQVTM and ANQGSEA. The CDR3 DNA reads as TGCAGCGCCTTGACAGGGCGAGAAGCTTTCTTT. Its translation: CSALTGREAFF.

CDR3 residues: CATSREGFNYGYTF. CDR3 coding DNA: TGTGCCACCAGCAGAGAGGGCTTCAACTATGGCTACACCTTC. The chain couples TRBV15 to TRBJ1-2; D is ambiguous. V was cut by 0 bases and J by 2 bases, with 7 bases left in between. The CDR3 sequence is 14 residues long. Germline values: CDR1 LNHNV, CDR2 YYDKDF (reference sequence).